This T cell receptor beta chain is from a study of blood T cells in healthy people across ages. Together with a sample-barcoded 5' primer, a J-beta primer mix was included in a second PCR lasting roughly 7 to 11 cycles. TCRdb recomputed calls from the 5' RACE reads with MiXCR, one row per CDR3 protein. In the table there are hundreds of thousands of distinct CDR3 sequences, approximately 60% of which are singletons. General study findings and limits: Across the age range, TCR beta diversity per million T cells fell in a roughly linear way. A strong correlation was seen between TCR beta diversity and naive T cell percentage. A greater number of naive CD4+ cells and higher diversity distinguished long-lived donors from aged donors.

On this clonotype itself: Its target is not known.

J gave up 5 bases and V 11 bases, and 13 bases lay outside the gene matches. The CDR3 covers 15 residues. Germline CDR1 MDHEN, CDR2 SYDVKM. Total RNA, at least 6 micrograms per sample, was extracted from PBMCs. The sequence came from a man aged 35 to 55 in good health. The sample was blood. The chain joins TRBV28 to TRBJ2-3, with 10 bases lining up with TRBD2. The CDR3 nucleotides read TGTGCCTCCGGTCTAGCGGGAGTGGGGGGAGATACGCAGTATTTT. Translation gives CASGLAGVGGDTQYF.